A selection of T cell receptor beta chains follows, all from one sample in a study of cytomegalovirus exposure and HLA in healthy donors. Generated by immunoSEQ multiplex PCR, the TCRdb table keeps only in-frame clones and is missing some. Here the sample spans more than 75,000 clones, 70% to 85% being singletons. Source material: PBMCs. All receptors come from a man aged 30-40 years in good health and CMV-seronegative. Both conserved end residues are part of each CDR3. Each record gives: J gene, CDR3 length, clone size, V gene, D gene, CDR3 DNA, CDR3 protein. A D gene is named only where the DNA matches it firmly. A row's size may be missing; if present it is once, few, many or a size class.

>TRBJ2-1|17|NA|TRBV5-6|TRBD2
TGTGCCAGCAGCTTTGGGCGTGTAGGGACTAGTTTCAATGAGCAGTTCTTC
CASSFGRVGTSFNEQFF
>TRBJ1-1|13|NA|TRBV9|TRBD1
TGTGCCGGATCACAGGGGGCGAGCACTGAAGCTTTCTTT
CAGSQGASTEAFF
>TRBJ2-6|14|NA|TRBV7-2|NA
TGTGCCAGCAGCTTATCGGAGGGGGCCAACGTCCTGACTTTC
CASSLSEGANVLTF
>TRBJ2-7|12|NA|TRBV28|NA
TGTGCCAGCAGAGACCTAGACTACGAGCAGTACTTC
CASRDLDYEQYF
>TRBJ2-1|15|NA|TRBV5-1|NA
TGCGCCAGCAAAACAAGCCCCAGGGATGACAGTGAGCAGTTCTTC
CASKTSPRDDSEQFF
>TRBJ1-2|18|once|TRBV5-8|NA
TGTGCCAGCAGCTTGGAAAGAGGGGGATGGGGCGAAGACTATGGCTACACCTTC
CASSLERGGWGEDYGYTF
>TRBJ2-7|15|NA|TRBV27|NA
TGTGCCAGCAGTTCCCTCCCGGTGCGGACCTACGAGCAGTACTTC
CASSSLPVRTYEQYF
>TRBJ2-1|16|NA|TRBV9|NA
TGTGCCAGCAGCGTAGATAGCCGGGTATCCTACAATGAGCAGTTCTTC
CASSVDSRVSYNEQFF
>TRBJ2-3|13|NA|TRBV5-4|TRBD1
TGTGCCAGCATGGGACAGGGCACAGATACGCAGTATTTT
CASMGQGTDTQYF
>TRBJ1-6|13|NA|TRBV19|NA
TGTGCCAGTAGTGAGACAGGAAATTCACCCCTCCACTTT
CASSETGNSPLHF
>TRBJ1-1|14|few|TRBV10-3|NA
TGTGCCATCAGTGAACTTCAGGTGCACACTGAAGCTTTCTTT
CAISELQVHTEAFF
>TRBJ1-1|15|once|TRBV11-2|NA
TGTGCCAGCAGCTTATCGGCAGGATTGAACACTGAAGCTTTCTTT
CASSLSAGLNTEAFF
>TRBJ2-7|14|few|TRBV18|NA
TGTGCCAGCTCACCGCTCGGACAAACCTACGAGCAGTACTTC
CASSPLGQTYEQYF
>TRBJ2-1|15|NA|TRBV5-1|NA
TGCGCCAGCAGCTTGGTGGGGGAGGCTTACAATGAGCAGTTCTTC
CASSLVGEAYNEQFF
>TRBJ2-7|13|NA|TRBV7-9|TRBD2
TGTTCCAGCAGTTTGGGAGGGTCCTACGAGCAGTACTTC
CSSSLGGSYEQYF
>TRBJ1-5|13|NA|TRBV4-3|NA
TGCGCCAGCAGCCAAGGGCAGGGTCAGCCCCAGCATTTT
CASSQGQGQPQHF
>TRBJ2-3|16|NA|TRBV7-3|TRBD2
TGTGCCAGCAGCCGGACTAGCGGGGGGGCTGGAGATACGCAGTATTTT
CASSRTSGGAGDTQYF
>TRBJ1-5|16|NA|TRBV7-8|NA
TGTGCCAGCAGCTTAGCGCGACTGGGTCGTGATCAGCCCCAGCATTTT
CASSLARLGRDQPQHF
>TRBJ2-7|12|NA|TRBV29-1|TRBD2
TGCAGCGTTGGATGGGGGGGATACGAGCAGTACTTC
CSVGWGGYEQYF
>TRBJ1-1|13|NA|TRBV5-1|NA
TGCGCCAGCAGCTTCGGGGGAAACACTGAAGCTTTCTTT
CASSFGGNTEAFF
>TRBJ1-5|15|NA|TRBV30|TRBD1
TGTGCCTGGAGTGTACCGGGACAGGGGAAACAGCCCCAGCATTTT
CAWSVPGQGKQPQHF
>TRBJ2-7|14|NA|TRBV6-1|NA
TGTGCCAGCCTACTTGGGCCCAGCTCCTACGAGCAGTACTTC
CASLLGPSSYEQYF
>TRBJ2-7|15|NA|TRBV5-1|TRBD2
TGCGCCAGCAGCCCGCGGGGGAGCGGGGCCTACGAGCAGTACTTC
CASSPRGSGAYEQYF
>TRBJ1-1|13|NA|TRBV30|NA
TGTGCCTGGAGTGTTAAGGGCGGGACTGAAGCTTTCTTT
CAWSVKGGTEAFF
>TRBJ1-1|16|NA|TRBV27|NA
TGTGCCAGCAGTTCGATGCCGGGGGATATGAACACTGAAGCTTTCTTT
CASSSMPGDMNTEAFF
>TRBJ2-1|15|once|TRBV29-1|NA
TGCAGCGTTGAAGACGTATGGGCTCCAGACAATGAGCAGTTCTTC
CSVEDVWAPDNEQFF
>TRBJ2-1|15|NA|TRBV29-1|TRBD1
TGCAGCGTTGAACTCCGGGACAGCCCGTACAATGAGCAGTTCTTC
CSVELRDSPYNEQFF
>TRBJ2-5|16|NA|TRBV28|TRBD2
TGTGCCAGCAGTTCAGTAGCGGGAGGCAACCAAGAGACCCAGTACTTC
CASSSVAGGNQETQYF
>TRBJ1-1|14|NA|TRBV11-2|NA
TGTGCCAGCAGCTTACCAGGGGTGAACACTGAAGCTTTCTTT
CASSLPGVNTEAFF
>TRBJ1-1|12|NA|TRBV30|NA
TGTGCCTGTGGGAGGCTGAACACTGAAGCTTTCTTT
CACGRLNTEAFF
>TRBJ2-5|15|NA|TRBV30|TRBD1
TGTGCCTGGAGTGTAGGGGACAGGGGAGGGGAGACCCAGTACTTC
CAWSVGDRGGETQYF
>TRBJ2-1|15|NA|TRBV11-2|NA
TGTGCCAGCAGCTTAAACAGGCACTCCTACAATGAGCAGTTCTTC
CASSLNRHSYNEQFF
>TRBJ2-5|14|NA|TRBV7-2|NA
TGTGCCAGCAGCCCCACCGGAGCTCAAGAGACCCAGTACTTC
CASSPTGAQETQYF
>TRBJ1-3|15|once|TRBV6-5|NA
TGTGCCAGCATACGGAGCCTATGGTCTGGAAACACCATATATTTT
CASIRSLWSGNTIYF
>TRBJ1-5|16|NA|TRBV10-3|NA
TGTGCCATCAGTGAGGGGGGCCGGGATAGCAATCAGCCCCAGCATTTT
CAISEGGRDSNQPQHF
>TRBJ2-1|16|NA|TRBV7-2|TRBD2
TGTGCCAGCAGCACCGGGGGCGGGGGGGGGTACAATGAGCAGTTCTTC
CASSTGGGGGYNEQFF
>TRBJ2-7|15|NA|TRBV10-3|TRBD1
TGTGCCATCAGTGAGTCAATGGGACAGATCTACGAGCAGTACTTC
CAISESMGQIYEQYF
>TRBJ2-3|15|NA|TRBV11-3|TRBD2
TGTGCCAGCAGCTTAGGAGCGGGGGGGCTAGATACGCAGTATTTT
CASSLGAGGLDTQYF
>TRBJ1-2|16|NA|TRBV19|NA
TGTGCCAGTAGTCCTGGCGTGGGCGCTTGGAACTATGGCTACACCTTC
CASSPGVGAWNYGYTF
>TRBJ1-6|15|NA|TRBV7-2|NA
TGTGCCAGCAGCTTAGTTCTGGGGGCAGAATCACCCCTCCACTTT
CASSLVLGAESPLHF
>TRBJ2-5|15|few|TRBV5-5|NA
TGTGCCAGCAGCTTCCCGGGCCAGGGGCAAGAGACCCAGTACTTC
CASSFPGQGQETQYF
>TRBJ1-2|16|NA|TRBV5-1|TRBD1
TGCGCCAGCAGCTTGGCCCCAGGGGGCGCGTCTAGTGGCTACACCTTC
CASSLAPGGASSGYTF
>TRBJ2-1|14|NA|TRBV19|NA
TGTGCCTCAGCGAGAGGGGGACCCTACAATGAGCAGTTCTTC
CASARGGPYNEQFF
>TRBJ2-6|16|NA|TRBV19|NA
TGTGCCAGTAGTATAGGACAGCTCTCTGGGGCCAACGTCCTGACTTTC
CASSIGQLSGANVLTF
>TRBJ1-2|15|NA|TRBV5-4|NA
TGTGCCAGCAGCTTGGGTTGGGCCTCCTTCTATGGCTACACCTTC
CASSLGWASFYGYTF
>TRBJ1-2|13|NA|TRBV7-9|TRBD1
TGTGCCAGCAGCTCTTGGACAGGGAATGGCTACACCTTC
CASSSWTGNGYTF
>TRBJ1-5|13|NA|TRBV5-1|NA
TGCGCCAGCAGCGAAACGGGTAATCAGCCCCAGCATTTT
CASSETGNQPQHF
>TRBJ2-7|14|NA|TRBV5-1|TRBD2
TGCGCCAGCAGCTTACGGACTAGCGGGAACGAGCAGTACTTC
CASSLRTSGNEQYF